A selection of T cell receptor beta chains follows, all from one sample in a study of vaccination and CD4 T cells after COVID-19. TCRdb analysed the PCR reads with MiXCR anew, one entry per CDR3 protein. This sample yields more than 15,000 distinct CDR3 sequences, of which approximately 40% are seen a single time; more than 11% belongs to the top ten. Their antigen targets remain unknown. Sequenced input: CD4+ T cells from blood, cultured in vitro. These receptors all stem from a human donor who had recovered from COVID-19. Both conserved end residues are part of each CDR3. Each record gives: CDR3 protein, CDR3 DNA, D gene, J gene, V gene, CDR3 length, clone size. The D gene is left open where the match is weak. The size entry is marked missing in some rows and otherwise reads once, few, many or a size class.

CASKGSRARRGYTF | TGTGCCAGCAAGGGGAGCAGGGCGCGACGGGGCTACACCTTC | NA | TRBJ1-2 | TRBV27 | 14 | NA
CASSYLDRVVEQFF | TGTGCCAGCAGTTACCTCGACAGGGTCGTTGAGCAGTTCTTC | TRBD1 | TRBJ2-1 | TRBV6-5 | 14 | NA
CASSPYGTASYEQYF | TGTGCCAGCAGTCCATATGGGACGGCCTCCTACGAGCAGTACTTC | NA | TRBJ2-7 | TRBV27 | 15 | NA
CASSIGQAGELFF | TGTGCCAGTAGTATAGGGCAGGCCGGGGAGCTGTTTTTT | NA | TRBJ2-2 | TRBV19 | 13 | NA
CSASGPGQGSGSYEQYF | TGCAGTGCTAGCGGGCCGGGACAGGGATCGGGCTCCTACGAGCAGTACTTC | TRBD1 | TRBJ2-7 | TRBV20-1 | 17 | NA
CSASPANQPQHF | TGCAGTGCTAGCCCAGCTAATCAGCCCCAGCATTTT | NA | TRBJ1-5 | TRBV20-1 | 12 | NA
CASSVYRGGRTEAFF | TGTGCCAGCAGCGTCTACAGGGGGGGTCGTACTGAAGCTTTCTTT | TRBD1 | TRBJ1-1 | TRBV11-3 | 15 | once
CASSKGWTGELFF | TGTGCTAGCAGCAAAGGGTGGACCGGGGAGCTGTTTTTT | NA | TRBJ2-2 | TRBV7-6 | 13 | few
CASSSPGVRGREGGYNEQFF | TGTGCCAGCAGCTCACCCGGGGTCCGCGGGAGAGAGGGAGGCTACAATGAGCAGTTCTTC | TRBD2 | TRBJ2-1 | TRBV7-2 | 20 | NA
CASSYITGGTFEQYF | TGTGCCAGCAGTTACATTACAGGGGGGACCTTCGAGCAGTACTTC | TRBD1 | TRBJ2-7 | TRBV6-5 | 15 | NA
CASSLGQVATNEKLFF | TGTGCCAGCAGCTTAGGTCAAGTTGCAACTAATGAAAAACTGTTTTTT | NA | TRBJ1-4 | TRBV7-8 | 16 | few
CASRVGSWTQPQHF | TGTGCCAGCAGAGTGGGATCTTGGACTCAGCCCCAGCATTTT | NA | TRBJ1-5 | TRBV28 | 14 | few
CASSFGGDWADTQYF | TGCGCCAGCAGCTTTGGTGGGGACTGGGCCGATACGCAGTATTTT | NA | TRBJ2-3 | TRBV5-1 | 15 | few
CASSHGASSADTQYF | TGTGCCAGCTCCCACGGAGCTAGTTCAGCAGATACGCAGTATTTT | NA | TRBJ2-3 | TRBV6-1 | 15 | NA
CASSRDTTNTEAFF | TGTGCCAGCAGTCGGGACACGACGAACACTGAAGCTTTCTTT | NA | TRBJ1-1 | TRBV5-4 | 14 | NA
CSARELAGGLRETQYF | TGCAGTGCTAGAGAGCTAGCGGGGGGGCTGAGGGAGACCCAGTACTTC | TRBD2 | TRBJ2-5 | TRBV20-1 | 16 | few
CASSNWNAAGRGASNEQFF | TGTGCCAGCAGTAACTGGAATGCCGCGGGACGAGGGGCCTCCAATGAGCAGTTCTTC | NA | TRBJ2-1 | TRBV6-2/TRBV6-3 | 19 | NA
CASSEKENYGYTF | TGTGCCAGCAGTGAAAAGGAGAACTATGGCTACACCTTC | NA | TRBJ1-2 | TRBV6-1 | 13 | medium-sized
CASSPTEGANEKLFF | TGCGCCAGCAGCCCGACTGAGGGGGCTAATGAAAAACTGTTTTTT | NA | TRBJ1-4 | TRBV5-1 | 15 | NA
CASSLKTGGKNIQYF | TGTGCCAGCAGCTTGAAGACAGGGGGCAAAAACATTCAGTACTTC | TRBD1 | TRBJ2-4 | TRBV5-4 | 15 | NA
CSARARQVKNTEAFF | TGCAGTGCTAGAGCTCGACAGGTAAAAAACACTGAAGCTTTCTTT | NA | TRBJ1-1 | TRBV20-1 | 15 | few
CARPKPRDSNQPQHF | TGTGCCAGGCCGAAGCCCCGGGACAGTAATCAGCCCCAGCATTTT | TRBD1 | TRBJ1-5 | TRBV19 | 15 | NA
CASSSGRTGELFF | TGTGCCAGCAGCAGCGGGAGGACCGGGGAGCTGTTTTTT | TRBD2 | TRBJ2-2 | TRBV7-2 | 13 | few
CASSQTGTSGLKTQYF | TGTGCCAGCAGCCAAACCGGGACTAGCGGGTTAAAGACCCAGTACTTC | TRBD2 | TRBJ2-5 | TRBV6-2/TRBV6-3 | 16 | NA
CASSLPSRGETQYF | TGTGCCAGCTCATTACCCTCACGGGGGGAGACCCAGTACTTC | NA | TRBJ2-5 | TRBV18 | 14 | NA
CATSSRQGSYEQYF | TGTGCCACCAGCAGCCGACAGGGCTCCTACGAGCAGTACTTC | TRBD1 | TRBJ2-7 | TRBV15 | 14 | few
CSARGLAGIHEQFF | TGCAGTGCTAGAGGACTAGCGGGAATCCATGAGCAGTTCTTC | TRBD2 | TRBJ2-1 | TRBV20-1 | 14 | few
CASSIGTSGSTYNEQFF | TGTGCCAGTAGTATAGGGACTAGCGGGAGTACCTACAATGAGCAGTTCTTC | TRBD2 | TRBJ2-1 | TRBV19 | 17 | few
CASSLGFRTSGRESSYEQYF | TGTGCCAGCAGTTTGGGCTTTAGGACTAGCGGGAGGGAGAGCTCCTACGAGCAGTACTTC | TRBD2 | TRBJ2-7 | TRBV28 | 20 | once
CASSPGTGAGYTF | TGTGCCAGCAGCCCTGGGACAGGGGCCGGCTACACCTTC | TRBD1 | TRBJ1-2 | TRBV7-9 | 13 | few
CASSLVGGVQETQYF | TGTGCCAGCAGCTTAGTCGGGGGGGTACAAGAGACCCAGTACTTC | TRBD2 | TRBJ2-5 | TRBV11-2 | 15 | few
CASSIRGSGANVLTF | TGTGCCAGCAGTATCAGGGGCTCTGGGGCCAACGTCCTGACTTTC | NA | TRBJ2-6 | TRBV12-3/TRBV12-4 | 15 | few
CASRGWGNTEAFF | TGTGCCAGTAGGGGATGGGGAAACACTGAAGCTTTCTTT | NA | TRBJ1-1 | TRBV19 | 13 | once
CASSATGEGNTIYF | TGTGCCAGCAGCGCTACAGGGGAAGGAAACACCATATATTTT | TRBD1 | TRBJ1-3 | TRBV7-9 | 14 | NA
CASGRTLLYF | TGTGCCAGTGGCCGGACCCTGTTGTATTTT | NA | TRBJ2-3 | TRBV19 | 10 | few
CASSFVALENEQFF | TGTGCCAGCAGTTTCGTGGCCTTGGAAAATGAGCAGTTCTTC | NA | TRBJ2-1 | TRBV7-6 | 14 | NA
CASSLAEKTYEQYF | TGTGCCAGCAGCTTGGCGGAGAAGACCTACGAGCAGTACTTC | NA | TRBJ2-7 | TRBV7-2 | 14 | NA
CASSLARQGPNSYEQYF | TGTGCCAGCAGCTTAGCCAGGCAGGGACCAAACTCCTACGAGCAGTACTTC | NA | TRBJ2-7 | TRBV7-9 | 17 | NA
CASSAHATTGRRDTEAFF | TGTGCCAGCAGTGCCCACGCCACGACAGGGCGGAGGGACACTGAAGCTTTCTTT | TRBD1 | TRBJ1-1 | TRBV28 | 18 | NA
CASSYSLQGPEAFF | TGTGCCAGCAGTTACTCGCTTCAGGGGCCTGAAGCTTTCTTT | NA | TRBJ1-1 | TRBV6-5 | 14 | NA
CASLVTDRVEGELFF | TGCGCCAGCTTAGTAACGGACAGGGTAGAGGGGGAGCTGTTTTTT | TRBD1 | TRBJ2-2 | TRBV10-1 | 15 | NA
CASSLPEGSYGYTF | TGTGCCAGCAGCCTGCCAGAGGGGTCCTATGGCTACACCTTC | NA | TRBJ1-2 | TRBV7-2 | 14 | NA
CASSSPGTSETQYF | TGTGCCAGCAGTTCCCCCGGGACATCAGAGACCCAGTACTTC | NA | TRBJ2-5 | TRBV6-5 | 14 | once
CASSLHSGGAGTDTQYF | TGTGCCAGCAGCTTGCATAGCGGGGGGGCGGGCACAGATACGCAGTATTTT | TRBD2 | TRBJ2-3 | TRBV11-3 | 17 | NA
CASSLVVAGGGYGYTF | TGTGCCAGCAGCTTAGTTGTGGCGGGGGGCGGCTATGGCTACACCTTC | NA | TRBJ1-2 | TRBV7-8 | 16 | NA
CASSDQGAYNSPLHF | TGTGCCAGCAGTGACCAGGGCGCCTATAATTCACCCCTCCACTTT | NA | TRBJ1-6 | TRBV2 | 15 | few
CASSPPGLLSGANVLTF | TGTGCCAGCAGCCCGCCGGGGCTCCTCTCTGGGGCCAACGTCCTGACTTTC | NA | TRBJ2-6 | TRBV12-3/TRBV12-4 | 17 | NA
CAAVLSSTDTQYF | TGTGCCGCGGTTCTTTCTAGCACAGATACGCAGTATTTT | NA | TRBJ2-3 | TRBV6-1 | 13 | NA